This TCR beta chain originates from a study of T cell repertoires in ileal Crohn's disease. Study outcomes and limitations: All patients with clonality above 26.8% had endoscopic recurrence. Within the first postoperative year, endoscopy came at median approximately 6.9 months. Active smokers at surgery had more clonal expansions than non-smokers.

The data were produced by immunoSEQ multiplex PCR, yet TCRdb's version contains in-frame clones alone and is incomplete. The table lists 9,500 to 11,000 clones, 55% to 80% of them singletons. Described time point: neoterminal ileum biopsy at postoperative endoscopy, about 6 months after surgery. Patients were adults with ileal or ileocolonic Crohn's disease needing resection. CDR3 size: 14 residues. V lost 6 bases and J lost 6; bases outside the gene matches: 10. The germline V gene encodes CDR1 LNHDA and CDR2 SQIVND (reference sequence). As for this clone: Its antigen is unknown.

J is TRBJ1-2 and V is TRBV19; TRBD1 aligns across 7 bases. The sequenced material came from ileal tissue. The sequence came from an adult with Crohn's disease. CDR3: CASSDRARVDGYTF. CDR3 in DNA: TGTGCCAGTAGCGACAGGGCGCGGGTTGATGGCTACACCTTC.